A single sample is the source of the 32 T cell receptor beta chains below, sequenced in a study of beta chain features in type 1 diabetes. Study-wide results and caveats: Researchers report that Type 1 diabetes patients had moderately but significantly shorter TCRB CDR3s across all four CD4+ subsets.

Which antigens these TCRs recognize remains unknown. Expressed TCRB transcripts got sequenced, as all isolated RNA was reverse transcribed. TCRdb keeps only in-frame clones here, not all; method: immunoSEQ multiplex PCR. The sample has roughly 100,000 clones, roughly 28% seen once. Sequencing was carried out using central memory CD4+ T cells from blood. The source is a woman under 30 with type 1 diabetes.

The J gene is TRBJ1-1, the V gene TRBV6-1, with 7 positions matching TRBD1. V lost 0 bases and J lost 5; bases outside the gene matches: 6. There are 15 residues in the CDR3. Looked up from germline, CDR1 is MNHNS and CDR2 is SASEGT. The CDR3: CASSEATGRGTEAFF. The CDR3 DNA follows: TGTGCCAGCAGTGAAGCGACAGGGAGAGGTACTGAAGCTTTCTTT.

The chain couples TRBV29-1 to TRBJ2-2, with 8 bases that match TRBD1. V lost 2 bases and J lost 1; bases outside the gene matches: 3. The CDR3 has 15 amino acids. Germline V gene lookup returns CDR1 SQVTM and CDR2 ANQGSEA. For the CDR3, the DNA is TGCAGCGTTGAAATCGGGACAGGGAACACCGGGGAGCTGTTTTTT. It yields the protein CSVEIGTGNTGELFF.

The chain links TRBV6-6 to TRBJ2-7; D is perhaps TRBD2 (5 bases). This CDR3 comprises 12 residues. The V end was cut by 11 bases, the J end by 0 bases, with 11 bases between. Germline lookup yields CDR1 MNHNY and CDR2 SVGAGI (reference sequence). The CDR3 bases are TGTGCCTCCGCTCGGGGCTCCTACGAGCAGTACTTC. Translated: CASARGSYEQYF.

The CDR3 DNA follows: TGTGCCAGTAGTAGGGACAACAGGGGGTCGTCTAACTATGGCTACACCTTC. This codes for CASSRDNRGSSNYGYTF. The rearrangement links TRBV19 to TRBJ1-2; 8 bases align to TRBD1. The V gene end was trimmed by 4 bases and the J gene end by 0 bases; junction bases not matched to a gene: 10. CDR3 length: 17 amino acids. Germline assignment: CDR1 LNHDA and CDR2 SQIVND (reference sequence). The full variable domain, rest sourced from reference TRBV19 and TRBJ1-2, is DGGITQSPKYLFRKEGQNVTLSCEQNLNHDAMYWYRQDPGQGLRLIYYSQIVNDFQKGDIAEGYSVSREKKESFPLTVTSAQKNPTAFYLCASSRDNRGSSNYGYTFGSGTRLTVV.

The chain uses TRBV7-9 and TRBJ1-1; weak D call: TRBD1 (5 bases). The CDR3 runs 14 residues. Trimming stripped 7 bases from V and 1 base from J, with 13 bases between. Germline-derived CDR1 and CDR2 are SEHNR and FQNEAQ (reference sequence). Written as DNA, the CDR3 is TGTGCCAGCAACCCCGGGGGGGGGAACACTGAAGCTTTCTTT. It yields the protein CASNPGGGNTEAFF.

The chain joins TRBV11-2 to TRBJ2-7, with D possibly TRBD2 on 5 matching bases. This CDR3 is built from 14 residues. The V end lost 4 bases, the J end lost 0 bases, and 10 bases lay between the germline ends. CDR1 and CDR2 from the germline V gene are SGHAT and FQNNGV. CDR3 nucleotide sequence: TGTGCCAGCAGCTCCCACCGGGACTCCTACGAGCAGTACGTC. This gives the protein CASSSHRDSYEQYV.

The chain links TRBV18 to TRBJ2-7; TRBD2 is a possible D gene (6 bases). Germline-derived CDR1 and CDR2 are KGHSH and LQKENI. The V end was cut by 4 bases, the J end by 6 bases, with 13 bases between. The CDR3 consists of 13 residues. CDR3 coding DNA: TGTGCCAGCTCACTCGTGGAGGGTGGCGAGCAGTACGTC. Residues: CASSLVEGGEQYV.

The chain is built from TRBV5-1 and TRBJ1-2; 8 nucleotides align to TRBD1. With 0 bases clipped from V and 8 bases from J, the junction kept 12 bases outside the gene matches. Germline V gene sequence: CDR1 SGHRS, CDR2 YFSETQ. There are 16 residues in the CDR3. The CDR3 DNA sequence: TGCGCCAGCAGCTTGGCAGGGACAGGCAGCTTGGAAGGCTACACCTTC. Protein: CASSLAGTGSLEGYTF. The whole variable domain, remainder taken from reference TRBV5-1 and TRBJ1-2, is KAGVTQTPRYLIKTRGQQVTLSCSPISGHRSVSWYQQTPGQGLQFLFEYFSETQRNKGNFPGRFSGRQFSNSRSEMNVSTLELGDSALYLCASSLAGTGSLEGYTFGSGTRLTVV.

This chain links TRBV5-1 with TRBJ2-5, with no clear D. Per germline, CDR1 SGHRS and CDR2 YFSETQ. V was trimmed by 4 bases and J by 2 bases, leaving 6 bases between them. The CDR3 is 12 amino acids. CDR3 in amino acids: CASSILQETQYF. The CDR3 nucleotides read TGCGCCAGCAGCATCCTTCAAGAGACCCAGTACTTC.

In its sample, this clone was seen a few times. The chain recombines TRBV6-5 with TRBJ1-1; D remains ambiguous. The CDR3 is 15 residues long. Germline V lookup: CDR1 MNHEY, CDR2 SVGAGI. The V gene lost 7 bases and the J gene lost 1 base, with 16 bases spanning the gap. In nucleotides, the CDR3 is TGTGCCAGCACCCTACTACGGGGAGGGAACACTGAAGCTTTCTTT. Its protein is CASTLLRGGNTEAFF.

The chain combines TRBV5-1 with TRBJ1-2, with 9 bases aligning to TRBD1. The germline V gene has CDR1 SGHRS and CDR2 YFSETQ. This CDR3 contains 14 residues. The junction had 8 bases not matched to a gene; V was cut back by 6 bases and J by 5 bases. CDR3 amino acids: CASTFGQGKYGYTF. As DNA, the CDR3 is TGCGCCAGCACCTTCGGACAGGGGAAATATGGCTACACCTTC.

This clone occurred a few times. This chain links TRBV7-9 with TRBJ1-4, with 9 bases fitting TRBD1. CDR3 size: 14 residues. In germline, CDR1 is SEHNR, CDR2 FQNEAQ (reference sequence). V lost 5 bases to trimming and J lost 5 bases; unmatched junction nucleotides: 3. CDR3: CASSTGGGNEKLFF. The CDR3 DNA sequence: TGTGCCAGCAGCACAGGGGGCGGAAATGAAAAACTGTTTTTT.

This clone was counted between two and nine times. The chain carries TRBV5-6 and TRBJ2-7; a possible D gene is TRBD2 (5 bases). CDR3 size: 13 residues. V gave up 4 bases and J gave up 2 bases, with 10 bases separating them. Per germline, CDR1 SGHDT and CDR2 YYEEEE. In DNA form, the CDR3 reads TGTGCCAGCAGCCGAGGGCCCACCTACGAGCAGTACTTC. It specifies CASSRGPTYEQYF.

This chain uses TRBV4-1 with TRBJ2-3, with D unresolved. Trimming removed 2 bases at V and 2 bases at J, with 17 bases between. Germline loops: CDR1 MGHRA, CDR2 YSYEKL. This CDR3 is 17 amino acids long. The CDR3 here is CASSQSAGRGYTDTQYF. DNA for the CDR3: TGCGCCAGCAGCCAAAGTGCCGGCAGAGGATACACAGATACGCAGTATTTT.

This clone was observed a few times. The chain couples TRBV7-2 to TRBJ2-7, with TRBD1 identical over 10 bases. Trimming at V came to 6 bases and at J to 2 bases, leaving 4 bases not matched to a gene. CDR1 is SGHTA and CDR2 is FQGNSA in the germline V gene. The CDR3 is 14 residues long. This CDR3 is CASRNGQGAYEQYF. CDR3 in DNA: TGTGCCAGCAGAAACGGACAGGGGGCCTACGAGCAGTACTTC.

The chain links TRBV28 to TRBJ2-5; TRBD1 matches 9 bases. The CDR3 is made up of 14 amino acids. Looked up from germline, CDR1 is MDHEN and CDR2 is SYDVKM. V was clipped by 4 bases and J by 4 bases; unmatched bases: 4. CDR3 DNA sequence: TGTGCCAGCAGTTCCGGGACAGGGTTAGAGACCCAGTACTTC. Residues: CASSSGTGLETQYF.

This clone was seen repeatedly, ten times or more. The chain links TRBV29-1 to TRBJ1-2, with 7 bases aligning to TRBD1. CDR1 is SQVTM, CDR2 ANQGSEA, per germline. Trimming took 4 bases from V and 9 from J; bases not matched to a gene: 5. This CDR3 has 11 amino acids. This chain's CDR3 is CSVGQGRSYTF. The CDR3 DNA is TGCAGCGTTGGACAGGGTCGAAGCTACACCTTC.

The chain joins TRBV2 to TRBJ2-7; D unresolved. The CDR3 runs 15 residues. V gave up 4 bases and J gave up 5 bases, with 18 bases separating them. Germline V gene lookup returns CDR1 SNHLY and CDR2 FYNNEI. Written as DNA, the CDR3 is TGTGCCAGCAGTGGTGGAGACCAGAACGCCGACGAGCAGTACTTC. Its protein product is CASSGGDQNADEQYF.

V and J are TRBV5-6 and TRBJ2-1; D ambiguous. The germline gives CDR1 SGHDT, CDR2 YYEEEE. Trimming stripped 1 base from V and 8 bases from J, with 7 bases between. The length of the CDR3 is 12 residues. The CDR3 region has the DNA TGTGCCAGCAGCTTGTTTGGGCATGAGCAGTTCTTC. The encoded protein is CASSLFGHEQFF.

This clone was seen more than once but under ten times. The genes are TRBV29-1 and TRBJ1-1, with D possibly TRBD1 on 6 matching bases. The CDR3 spans 12 residues. Germline lookup yields CDR1 SQVTM and CDR2 ANQGSEA. V lost 1 base, J lost 8 bases, and 11 bases lay in between. DNA for the CDR3: TGCAGCGTTGAAGGACAGGCCGACGAAGCTTTCTTT. Protein product: CSVEGQADEAFF.

The V and J genes are TRBV7-8 and TRBJ1-4; no clear D gene. The CDR3 is 14 residues long. Between the trimmed V and J ends, which lost 2 bases and 6 bases, there was a span of 10 bases. Germline CDR1 SGHVS, CDR2 FQNEAQ. CDR3 amino acids: CASSLTRSDEKLFF. CDR3 in DNA: TGTGCCAGCAGCTTAACCCGGTCGGATGAAAAACTGTTTTTT.

The rearrangement links TRBV7-2 to TRBJ1-1; 11 bases agree with TRBD1. With 2 bases clipped from V and 4 bases from J, the junction kept 3 bases outside the gene matches. From germline, CDR1 is SGHTA and CDR2 FQGNSA. The CDR3 contains 15 residues. The CDR3 DNA sequence: TGTGCCAGCAGCTTACCGGACAGGGGGCTCACTGAAGCTTTCTTT. Protein: CASSLPDRGLTEAFF.

In this sample, this clone turned up a few times. This sequence joins TRBV7-2 and TRBJ2-1, with 9 bases aligning to TRBD2. Germline CDR1 is SGHTA and CDR2 is FQGNSA. The trim removed 3 bases at V and 6 bases at J, leaving 6 bases unmatched. The CDR3 runs 15 residues. The CDR3: CASSFSGSKGNEQFF. The DNA of the CDR3 is TGTGCCAGCAGCTTTAGCGGGAGTAAGGGCAATGAGCAGTTCTTC.

This clone was seen a single time. This sequence joins TRBV6-6 and TRBJ1-2; D uncertain. The CDR3 runs 12 residues. The germline V and J ends were trimmed by 5 bases and 6 bases, with 10 bases remaining between them. Germline CDR1 is MNHNY and CDR2 is SVGAGI (reference sequence). The CDR3 coding sequence is TGTGCCAGCAGTCCTTATCCGGATGGCTACACCTTC. Translating it yields CASSPYPDGYTF.

The chain is built from TRBV14 and TRBJ1-3; a possible D gene is TRBD1 (6 bases). CDR1 and CDR2 (germline): SGHDN, FVKESK. The CDR3 extends over 13 amino acids. V was trimmed by 4 bases and J by 2 bases, leaving 6 bases between them. The DNA of the CDR3 is TGTGCCAGCAGCCCAGGGGCTGGAAACACCATATATTTT. Translated: CASSPGAGNTIYF. Full variable domain (outside the CDR3, taken from reference TRBV14 and TRBJ1-3): EAGVTQFPSHSVIEKGQTVTLRCDPISGHDNLYWYRRVMGKEIKFLLHFVKESKQDESGMPNNRFLAERTGGTYSTLKVQPAELEDSGVYFCASSPGAGNTIYFGEGSWLTVV.

The chain joins TRBV7-2 to TRBJ2-3; 8 bases align to TRBD2. The CDR3 is 17 amino acids. CDR1 and CDR2 (germline): SGHTA, FQGNSA. V dropped 5 bases and J dropped 0; count of bases not matched to a gene: 10. CDR3 coding DNA: TGTGCCAGCAGCAGAACCGGGACTAGAGGGAGCACAGATACGCAGTATTTT. Translation: CASSRTGTRGSTDTQYF.

This clone showed up just a few times. The chain uses TRBV29-1 and TRBJ2-2; D is perhaps TRBD2 (6 bases). Between the trimmed V and J ends, which lost 4 bases and 0 bases, there was a span of 9 bases. Germline V lookup: CDR1 SQVTM, CDR2 ANQGSEA. This CDR3 is built from 14 residues. The CDR3 region is CSVGGASNTGELFF. The CDR3 DNA reads as TGCAGCGTTGGCGGGGCTTCGAACACCGGGGAGCTGTTTTTT.

This clone was seen at least ten times. The genes are TRBV7-9 and TRBJ1-1, with a tentative D call TRBD1 (5 bases). V gave up 7 bases and J gave up 7 bases, with 13 bases separating them. Germline CDR1 SEHNR, CDR2 FQNEAQ (reference sequence). CDR3 length: 12 residues. For the CDR3, the DNA is TGTGCCAGCAATAGGGGCGACAGTGAAGCTTTCTTT. This translates into CASNRGDSEAFF.

V gene TRBV27 combines with J gene TRBJ1-1; D perhaps matches TRBD1 (5 bases). V gave up 3 bases and J gave up 5 bases, with 22 bases separating them. The length of the CDR3 is 17 residues. Looked up from germline, CDR1 is MNHEY and CDR2 is SMNVEV (reference sequence). In DNA, the CDR3 is TGTGCCAGCAGTTTTGTTCGTGGGGCGACAAGAAATACTGAAGCTTTCTTT. Protein: CASSFVRGATRNTEAFF.

The chain combines TRBV25-1 with TRBJ1-1, with D uncertain. This CDR3 contains 16 residues. Germline V CDR1 and CDR2: MGHDK, SYGVNS. V was cut by 1 base and J by 1 base, with 13 bases left in between. This CDR3 is CASSESGRRKNTEAFF. The CDR3 nucleotides read TGTGCCAGCAGTGAATCGGGCAGGAGGAAGAACACTGAAGCTTTCTTT.

Only a few counts were recorded for this clone. CDR3 coding DNA: TGTGCCAGCAGCTTAATGGACAAAACCTGGCTCTCCGGGGAGCTGTTTTTT. This codes for CASSLMDKTWLSGELFF. V gene TRBV7-2 combines with J gene TRBJ2-2; weak D call: TRBD1 (5 bases). This CDR3 is built from 17 residues. Germline V CDR1 and CDR2: SGHTA, FQGNSA. The V end lost 2 bases, the J end lost 6 bases, and 19 bases lay between the germline ends.

There are a few counts of this clone. The chain recombines TRBV19 with TRBJ1-1; 7 bases agree with TRBD1. CDR3 size: 16 residues. Trimming cost V 4 bases and J 0 bases; bases outside gene matches: 8. CDR1 and CDR2 (germline): LNHDA, SQIVND (reference sequence). CDR3: CASSTTGRGVNTEAFF. CDR3 in DNA: TGTGCCAGTAGTACGACAGGGCGAGGGGTGAACACTGAAGCTTTCTTT.